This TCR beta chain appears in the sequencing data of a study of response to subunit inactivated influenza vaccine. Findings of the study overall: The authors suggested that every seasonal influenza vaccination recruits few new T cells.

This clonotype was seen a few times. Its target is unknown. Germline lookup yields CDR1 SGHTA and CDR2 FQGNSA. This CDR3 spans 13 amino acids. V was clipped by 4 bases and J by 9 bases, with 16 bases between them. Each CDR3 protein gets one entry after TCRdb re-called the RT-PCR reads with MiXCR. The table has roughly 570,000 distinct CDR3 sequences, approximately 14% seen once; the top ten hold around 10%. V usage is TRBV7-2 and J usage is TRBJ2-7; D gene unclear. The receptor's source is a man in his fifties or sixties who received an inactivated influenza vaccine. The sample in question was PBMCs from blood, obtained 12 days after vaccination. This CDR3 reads CASSSKTAMRQYF. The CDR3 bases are TGTGCCAGCAGCTCTAAGACGGCTATGAGGCAGTACTTC.